This TCR beta chain comes out of a study of blood T cell repertoires in COVID-19 (dated by TCRdb to about 2020). Concerning the study at large: Samples from collaborators originated in the United States, Italy and Spain and spanned both the acute and convalescent phases of COVID-19. The prospective study material was composed of cDNA or gDNA derived from T cells, B-cell-depleted T cells, or PBMCs. The dataset comprised deeply sampled blood TCRbeta repertoires from subjects exposed to, actively infected with, or recovered from COVID-19. The repertoires were released in a freely available public database meant as a resource for research on the immune response to SARS-CoV-2. Samples were obtained from the ongoing ImmuneRACE study (first 160 participants) and from some 1,300 subjects provided by 6 global collaborators. A de-identified subject ID, COVID-19 status, age in years and sex were almost always included in the sample metadata. HLA class I and class II types, where available, came from metadata supplied by the sample provider rather than from assay-based typing. Study-level results and caveats: How much clinical and demographic metadata was included differed by source and by participant, and the metadata was provided uncurated.

Each collaborating institution followed its own protocols to collect whole blood in K2EDTA tubes. For TCRbeta analysis, collaborator samples were shipped as frozen whole blood, as isolated PBMCs, or as DNA extracted from either sample type. With respect to this clone: Its antigen is not yet known. No base quality information exists; no much larger clone differs at one position.

CDR1 and CDR2, per the germline V gene (reference sequence), are SGHNT and YYREEE. V drops 0 bases and J drops 8 bases, leaving 11 bases in between. From its cysteine to its phenylalanine, the CDR3 spans 13 amino acids. Only CDR3 DNA is held: 39 bases, read in frame from base 1. TCRbeta CDR3 regions were amplified from genomic DNA using the immunoSEQ Assay, a bias-controlled multiplex PCR. In the authors' own workflow: Within the assay, amplification of reference gene primers was used to estimate how many nucleated cells each sample contained. To quantify the absolute abundance of each unique TCRbeta CDR3 rearrangement, sequence reads were collapsed and filtered. For each sample, productive Simpson clonality was calculated as the square root of Simpson's diversity index across productive rearrangements. Here the immuneACCESS table is served through TCRdb, limited to in-frame sequences with V and J called. Missing clones are a known gap in these copies; in checked studies unresolved V genes cover under half, and the rest lacks a known reason. V, J and clone size reflect that table, while D and trimming were determined from the DNA. Counted in this sample were about 100,000 clones; more than 75% of them appeared once. 9.5% to 15% of the sample comes from the top ten.

This clonotype was obtained from a human donor in a cohort sampled during active COVID-19. The V and J segments used are TRBV5-4 and TRBJ1-2; the D gene is possibly TRBD1, with 5 bases matching. Material for sequencing was peripheral blood. The CDR3 sequence is CASSLAGAGGYTF. The bases are TGTGCCAGCAGCTTGGCCGGGGCGGGGGGCTACACCTTC.